This entry concerns a single TCR beta chain. Time point of the sample: recipient sample about 28 days before transplant, after cytoreduction. Blood collection times were about day -28 and days 30, 100, 180 posttransplant. This entry comes from a study of T cell clonotyping in hematopoietic cell transplantation. V shed 6 bases and J shed 4 bases, with 16 bases lying between them. This CDR3 has 14 amino acids. Germline V gives CDR1 MGHDK, CDR2 SYGVNS. Clones were sequenced by immunoSEQ multiplex PCR, and TCRdb holds only the in-frame ones, with some missing. The sample holds roughly 50,000 clones; 80% to 90% are singletons and the top ten take less than 6.5%.

The chain employs TRBV25-1 and TRBJ2-7, with a weak D call TRBD2 (5 bases). The receptor's source is a man aged 55 to 70 with biphenotypic leukemia. Some clones in this sample may be carry-over from other donors' samples. The sequencing used peripheral blood mononuclear cells, collected before stem cell transplant. CDR3 residues: CASSSLRRGYEQYF. CDR3 DNA sequence: TGTGCCAGCAGCTCCCTCCGCCGAGGGTACGAGCAGTACTTC.